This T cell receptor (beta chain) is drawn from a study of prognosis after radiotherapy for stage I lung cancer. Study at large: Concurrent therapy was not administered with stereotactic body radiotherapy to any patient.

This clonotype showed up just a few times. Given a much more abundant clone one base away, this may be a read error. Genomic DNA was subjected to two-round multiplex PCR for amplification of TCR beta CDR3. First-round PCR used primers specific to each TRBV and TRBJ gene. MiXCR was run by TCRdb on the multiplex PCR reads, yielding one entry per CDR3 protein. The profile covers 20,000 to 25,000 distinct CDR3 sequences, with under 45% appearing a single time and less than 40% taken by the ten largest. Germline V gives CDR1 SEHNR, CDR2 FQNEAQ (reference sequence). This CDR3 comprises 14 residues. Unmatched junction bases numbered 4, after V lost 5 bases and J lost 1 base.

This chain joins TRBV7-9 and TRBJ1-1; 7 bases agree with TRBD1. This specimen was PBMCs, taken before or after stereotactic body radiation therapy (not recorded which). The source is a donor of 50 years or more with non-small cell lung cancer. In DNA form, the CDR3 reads TGTGCCAGCAGCCCTCAGGGGGGGAACACTGAAGCTTTCTTT. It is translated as CASSPQGGNTEAFF.